A single sample gave rise to the 16 T cell receptor beta chains below, sequenced in a study of T cells in Graves' hyperthyroidism and ophthalmopathy. RNA transcripts served as the template for amplifying TCR beta CDR3 regions. The TCR CDR3 first-round RT-PCR relied on the HTBI primer set. TCRdb processed the multiplex PCR reads anew with MiXCR; each CDR3 protein has one entry. The data hold over 500,000 distinct CDR3 sequences, with approximately 14% observed a single time. The material sequenced was blood. These receptors originate from a woman in her 40s with Graves' hyperthyroidism.

This clonotype was seen many times. The chain couples TRBV6-1 to TRBJ2-3; D is perhaps TRBD2 (5 bases). CDR1 and CDR2 from the germline V gene are MNHNS and SASEGT. The CDR3 extends over 14 amino acids. The germline V and J ends were trimmed by 2 bases and 6 bases, with 12 bases remaining between them. CDR3: CASSERRHLDTQYF. CDR3 DNA sequence: TGTGCCAGCAGTGAAAGGAGGCACCTTGATACGCAGTATTTT.

The CDR3 loop reads CASSPEVGRSSGANVLTF. CDR3 bases: TGCGCCAGCAGCCCCGAGGTTGGCCGTTCCTCTGGGGCCAACGTCCTGACTTTC. The chain uses TRBV4-1 and TRBJ2-6, with D uncertain. This CDR3 has 18 residues. The V end lost 4 bases, the J end lost 0 bases, and 16 bases lay between the germline ends. The germline CDR1 and CDR2 sequences are MGHRA and YSYEKL.

This clonotype was seen ten or more times. V gene TRBV28 combines with J gene TRBJ2-2; D is undetermined. Deletions cut 11 bases from V and 1 base from J, with 11 bases between. CDR1 and CDR2 from the germline V gene are MDHEN and SYDVKM. The CDR3 has 13 residues. CDR3 nucleotide sequence: TGTGCCGGCCAGAACCAGAACACCGGGGAGCTGTTTTTT. It is translated as CAGQNQNTGELFF.

This clonotype was found many times. This rearrangement joins TRBV7-9 to TRBJ2-1; TRBD2 matches at 10 bases. The germline gives CDR1 SEHNR, CDR2 FQNEAQ (reference sequence). The CDR3 contains 17 residues. V was pared by 1 base and J by 8 bases, with 11 bases of the junction left unmatched. CDR3 protein: CASSLVGLAGVGDEQFF. The CDR3 nucleotides are TGTGCCAGCAGCTTAGTCGGGCTAGCGGGAGTTGGCGATGAGCAGTTCTTC.

This chain joins TRBV12-3 or TRBV12-4 and TRBJ2-2, with D possibly called TRBD1 or TRBD2 (5 bases each). Trimming shortened V by 7 bases and J by 7 bases, and 19 bases separated the two germline ends. The CDR3 extends over 15 amino acids. CDR3 DNA: TGTGCCAGCAATCTAGGGACGCCTGGGATCGGGGAGCTGTTTTTT. Translating gives CASNLGTPGIGELFF.

The chain couples TRBV10-3 to TRBJ2-1, with TRBD2 matching over 9 bases. The CDR3 extends over 16 amino acids. After removal of 0 bases from V and 8 bases from J, the junction contained 8 bases not matched to a gene. The germline V gene encodes CDR1 ENHRY and CDR2 SYGVKD. CDR3 sequence (DNA): TGTGCCATCAGTGAGTCGAAGGCGGGAGGGCCTGATGAGCAGTTCTTC. It translates to CAISESKAGGPDEQFF.

The chain has TRBV20-1 and TRBJ2-1; TRBD2 aligns across 11 bases. CDR1 is DFQATT and CDR2 is SNEGSKA in the germline V gene (reference sequence). The CDR3 runs 20 residues. V shed 3 bases, J shed 0 bases, and the junction held 16 bases outside the gene matches. Here the CDR3 DNA reads TGCAGTGCTAGTTCCCTCGCTAGCGGGGGGCGTATTAGCTCCTACAATGAGCAGTTCTTC. It is translated as CSASSLASGGRISSYNEQFF.

Concerning this clonotype itself: At one of its ends the junction is not consistent with the germline gene, which may arise from a read error. The chain recombines TRBV4-2 with TRBJ2-7; 8 bases are a match to TRBD2. The CDR3 runs 15 residues. Germline-derived CDR1 and CDR2 are LGHNA and YNFKEQ. CDR3 in DNA: TGTGCCGGCAGCCAGCAACTAGCGGTCGCCTACGAGCAGTACTTC. Translation gives CAGSQQLAVAYEQYF.

To note about this clonotype: A much larger clone differs from this one at a single base, so this may be a read error. The chain uses TRBV7-8 and TRBJ1-1; 10 positions agree with TRBD1. V was clipped by 5 bases and J by 10 bases; unmatched bases: 10. In germline, CDR1 is SGHVS, CDR2 FQNEAQ. The CDR3 is made up of 14 amino acids. The CDR3 DNA reads as TGTGCCAGCAGCCTAGGGGGGGGGACAGGGGTAGCTTTCTTT. The encoded protein is CASSLGGGTGVAFF.

This clonotype was recorded at least ten times. CDR3 in amino acids: CASRVPPAGELFF. The CDR3 coding sequence is TGTGCCAGCAGGGTCCCCCCGGCCGGGGAGCTGTTTTTT. This chain joins TRBV7-3 and TRBJ2-2; D gene ambiguous. Trimming took off 6 bases at V and 6 bases at J, with 11 bases between the two ends. The germline V gene encodes CDR1 SGHTA and CDR2 FQGTGA. This CDR3 spans 13 amino acids.

This clonotype was observed at least ten times. The CDR3 region has the DNA TGTGCCATCCGGGGGGGGGTGACCTACAATGAGCAGTTCTTC. Translated: CAIRGGVTYNEQFF. This rearrangement joins TRBV27 to TRBJ2-1; the match to TRBD2 covers 8 bases. Germline-derived CDR1 and CDR2 are MNHEY and SMNVEV (reference sequence). J lost 2 bases, V lost 10 bases, and 7 bases had no gene match. CDR3 length: 14 residues.

This clonotype was recorded at least ten times. The chain links TRBV5-5 to TRBJ2-7; 11 bases agree with TRBD2. CDR3 length: 16 amino acids. V was clipped by 2 bases and J by 1 base; unmatched bases: 5. In germline, CDR1 is SGHKS, CDR2 YYEKEE (reference sequence). CDR3 amino acids: CASSLPTSGTSYEQYF. The CDR3 region has the DNA TGTGCCAGCAGCTTACCGACTAGCGGGACGTCCTACGAGCAGTACTTC.

The rearrangement uses TRBV6-1 and TRBJ1-4; D may be TRBD1 (6 bases). This CDR3 comprises 14 residues. Trimming cost V 1 base and J 8 bases, with 11 bases left between them. In germline, CDR1 is MNHNS, CDR2 SASEGT. The CDR3 here is CASSEVGAGEKLFF. The CDR3 DNA sequence: TGTGCCAGCAGTGAAGTGGGGGCAGGGGAAAAACTGTTTTTT.

This clonotype was observed at least ten times. V usage is TRBV28 and J usage is TRBJ1-2; 10 positions match TRBD1. The germline V gene encodes CDR1 MDHEN and CDR2 SYDVKM. The CDR3 loop spans 14 amino acids. The J segment lost 8 bases and the V segment lost 6 bases, leaving 9 bases of the junction unmatched. CDR3 in DNA: TGTGCCAGCAGCTCGACAGGGGGCGCGAAGGGCTACACCTTC. Amino acid sequence: CASSSTGGAKGYTF.

This clonotype appeared a few times. The genes are TRBV6-1 and TRBJ2-7; no reliable D call. V shed 7 bases and J shed 2 bases, with 12 bases lying between them. CDR1 MNHNS and CDR2 SASEGT come from the germline V gene. The CDR3 loop spans 13 amino acids. CDR3 residues: CASTPGIAYEQYF. CDR3 in DNA: TGTGCCAGCACTCCAGGTATCGCCTACGAGCAGTACTTC.

This sequence joins TRBV11-3 and TRBJ1-6; 9 bases agree with TRBD1. CDR1 and CDR2 (germline): SGHNT, YENEEA. The V and J ends lost 1 base and 8 bases, in that order; junction bases with no gene match: 9. The CDR3 sequence is 17 residues long. CDR3 region: CASSLARDRVRDSPLHF. For the CDR3, the DNA is TGTGCCAGCAGCTTAGCCCGGGACAGGGTTCGTGATTCACCCCTCCACTTT.